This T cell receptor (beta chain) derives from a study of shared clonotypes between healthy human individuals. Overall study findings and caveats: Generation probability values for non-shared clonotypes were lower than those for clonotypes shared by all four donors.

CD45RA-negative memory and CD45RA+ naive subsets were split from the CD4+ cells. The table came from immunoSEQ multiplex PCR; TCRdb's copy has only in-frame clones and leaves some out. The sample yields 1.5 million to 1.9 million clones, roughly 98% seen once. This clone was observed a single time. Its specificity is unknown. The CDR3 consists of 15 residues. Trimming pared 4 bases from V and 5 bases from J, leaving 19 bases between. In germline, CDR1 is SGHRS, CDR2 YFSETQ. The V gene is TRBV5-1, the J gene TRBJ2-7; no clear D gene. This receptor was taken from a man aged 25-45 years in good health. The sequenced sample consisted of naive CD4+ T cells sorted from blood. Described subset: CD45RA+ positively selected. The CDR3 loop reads CASSSTTPKGHEQYF. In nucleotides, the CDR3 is TGCGCCAGCAGCAGTACGACCCCCAAAGGCCACGAGCAGTACTTC.